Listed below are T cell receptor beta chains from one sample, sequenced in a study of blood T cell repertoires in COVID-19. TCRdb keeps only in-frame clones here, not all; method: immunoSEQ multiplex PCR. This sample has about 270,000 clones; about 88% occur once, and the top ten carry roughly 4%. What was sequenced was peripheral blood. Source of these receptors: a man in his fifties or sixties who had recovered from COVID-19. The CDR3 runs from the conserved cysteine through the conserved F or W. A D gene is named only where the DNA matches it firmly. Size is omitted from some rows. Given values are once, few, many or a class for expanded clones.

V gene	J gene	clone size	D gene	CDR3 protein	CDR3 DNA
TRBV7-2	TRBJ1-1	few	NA	CASSPGAGGTEAFF	TGTGCCAGCAGCCCTGGGGCCGGGGGCACTGAAGCTTTCTTT
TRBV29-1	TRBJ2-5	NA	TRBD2	CSMGLAGPWETQYF	TGCAGTATGGGCCTAGCGGGGCCTTGGGAGACCCAGTACTTC
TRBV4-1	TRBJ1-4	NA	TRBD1	CASSPRDRGLLVANEKLFF	TGCGCCAGCAGCCCACGGGACAGGGGGCTTCTGGTTGCTAATGAAAAACTGTTTTTT
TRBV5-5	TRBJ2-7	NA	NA	CASSLGPPGEQYF	TGTGCCAGCAGCTTGGGACCCCCAGGTGAGCAGTACTTC
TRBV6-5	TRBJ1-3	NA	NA	CASSYSPRASGNTIYF	TGTGCCAGCAGTTACTCCCCCAGGGCATCCGGAAACACCATATATTTT
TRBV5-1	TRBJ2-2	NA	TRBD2	CASVWTSAGTGELFF	TGCGCCAGCGTCTGGACTAGCGCGGGTACCGGGGAGCTGTTTTTT
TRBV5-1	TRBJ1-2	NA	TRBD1	CASSPGTGGGYTF	TGCGCCAGCAGCCCAGGGACAGGGGGAGGCTACACCTTC
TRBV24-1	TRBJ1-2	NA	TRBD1	CATHPTGANYGYTF	TGTGCCACCCATCCCACAGGGGCTAACTATGGCTACACCTTC
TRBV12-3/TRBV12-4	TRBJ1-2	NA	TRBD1	CASSQQGYGYTF	TGTGCCAGCAGTCAACAGGGGTATGGCTACACCTTC
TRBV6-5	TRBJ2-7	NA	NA	CASRGPGYEQYF	TGTGCCAGCAGGGGCCCAGGCTACGAGCAGTACTTC
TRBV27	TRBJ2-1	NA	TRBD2	CASSPLAGGPNEQFF	TGTGCCAGCAGTCCGCTAGCGGGGGGCCCGAATGAGCAGTTCTTC
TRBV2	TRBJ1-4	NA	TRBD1	CASSEGGTGAEKLFF	TGTGCCAGCAGTGAGGGGGGGACAGGGGCTGAAAAACTGTTTTTT
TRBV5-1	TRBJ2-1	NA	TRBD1	CASGGQGGNEQFF	TGCGCCAGCGGCGGACAGGGGGGGAATGAGCAGTTCTTC
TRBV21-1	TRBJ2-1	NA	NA	CAGITYRVRPFF	TGTGCCGGGATTACGTACAGGGTCAGGCCGTTCTTC
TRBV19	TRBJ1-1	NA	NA	CASSDRLEAFF	TGTGCCAGTAGTGACAGGTTAGAAGCTTTCTTT
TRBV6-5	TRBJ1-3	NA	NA	CASSPSVSGNTIYF	TGTGCCAGCAGTCCTTCGGTCTCTGGAAACACCATATATTTT
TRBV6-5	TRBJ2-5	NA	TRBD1	CASSSPGQGRETQYF	TGTGCCAGCAGTTCCCCGGGACAGGGACGTGAGACCCAGTACTTC
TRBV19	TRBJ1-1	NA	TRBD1	CASSIRDRGLMNTEAFF	TGTGCCAGTAGTATTCGGGACAGGGGGCTCATGAACACTGAAGCTTTCTTT
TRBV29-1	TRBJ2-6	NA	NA	CSVEYSGANVLTF	TGCAGCGTTGAGTACTCTGGGGCCAACGTCCTGACTTTC
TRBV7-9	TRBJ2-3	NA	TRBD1	CASSQRQGDTQYF	TGTGCCAGCAGCCAAAGACAGGGGGACACGCAGTATTTT
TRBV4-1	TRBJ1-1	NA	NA	CASSQIQGPEAFF	TGCGCCAGCAGCCAGATACAGGGCCCTGAAGCTTTCTTT
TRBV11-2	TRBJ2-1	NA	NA	CASSSTRSSYNEQFF	TGTGCCAGCAGCTCGACTAGGAGCTCCTACAATGAGCAGTTCTTC
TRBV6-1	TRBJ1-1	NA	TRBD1	CASSEMGQVTEAFF	TGTGCCAGCAGTGAAATGGGACAGGTCACTGAAGCTTTCTTT
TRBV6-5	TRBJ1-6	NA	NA	CASRSQSVYNSPLHF	TGTGCCAGCAGGTCGCAAAGCGTCTATAATTCACCCCTCCACTTT
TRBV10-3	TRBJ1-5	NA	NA	CAISESKGDGGGNQPQHF	TGTGCCATCAGTGAGTCCAAGGGGGATGGGGGGGGCAATCAGCCCCAGCATTTT
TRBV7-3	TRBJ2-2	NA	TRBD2	CASSTPRTSGGTGELFF	TGTGCCAGCAGCACCCCCCGGACTAGCGGGGGTACCGGGGAGCTGTTTTTT
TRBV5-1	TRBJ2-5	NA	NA	CASSLGGAEETQYF	TGCGCCAGCAGCTTAGGGGGGGCCGAAGAGACCCAGTACTTC
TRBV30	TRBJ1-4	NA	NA	CAWRFQGATNEKLFF	TGTGCCTGGCGCTTCCAGGGTGCAACTAATGAAAAACTGTTTTTT
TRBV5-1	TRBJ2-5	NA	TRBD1	CASTLQGARETQYF	TGCGCCAGCACCCTACAGGGGGCGCGCGAGACCCAGTACTTC
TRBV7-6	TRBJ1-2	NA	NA	CASSIREGYTF	TGTGCCAGCAGCATCAGGGAAGGCTACACCTTC
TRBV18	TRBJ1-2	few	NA	CASSPVRQSGYTF	TGTGCCAGCTCACCGGTGAGACAGTCCGGCTACACCTTC
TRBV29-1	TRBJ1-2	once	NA	CSVRGAANYGYTF	TGCAGCGTCAGAGGAGCAGCTAACTATGGCTACACCTTC
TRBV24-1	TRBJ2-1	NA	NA	CATSDASRVGNEQFF	TGTGCCACCAGTGACGCGAGCAGGGTCGGCAATGAGCAGTTCTTC
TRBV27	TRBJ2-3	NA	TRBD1	CASSHSTGDTDTQYF	TGTGCCAGCAGTCACTCGACAGGGGATACAGATACGCAGTATTTT
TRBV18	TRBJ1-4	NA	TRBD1	CASSPTGGGLTNEKLFF	TGTGCCAGCTCACCGACAGGGGGAGGCTTAACTAATGAAAAACTGTTTTTT
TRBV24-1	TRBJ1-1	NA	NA	CATRKLGGEAFF	TGTGCCACCCGGAAGCTGGGGGGAGAAGCTTTCTTT
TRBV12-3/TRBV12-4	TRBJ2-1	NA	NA	CASSRLPWQFF	TGTGCCAGCAGTCGACTACCTTGGCAGTTCTTC
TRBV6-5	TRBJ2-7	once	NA	CASSYSMAGGPHEQYF	TGTGCCAGCAGTTACTCGATGGCCGGGGGGCCCCACGAGCAGTACTTC
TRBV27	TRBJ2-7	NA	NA	CASSSLTFGSYEQYF	TGTGCCAGCAGTTCCCTAACGTTTGGCTCCTACGAGCAGTACTTC
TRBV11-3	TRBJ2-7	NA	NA	CASSKTGYEQYF	TGTGCCAGCAGCAAGACGGGTTACGAGCAGTACTTC
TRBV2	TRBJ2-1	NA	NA	CASSHGSSYNEQFF	TGTGCCAGCAGTCACGGGAGCTCCTACAATGAGCAGTTCTTC
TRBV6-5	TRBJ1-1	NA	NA	CASSYTAVMNTEAFF	TGTGCCAGCAGTTACACAGCGGTAATGAACACTGAAGCTTTCTTT
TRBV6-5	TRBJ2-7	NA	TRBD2	CASRNGLAGAYEQYF	TGTGCCAGCAGGAACGGACTAGCGGGAGCTTACGAGCAGTACTTC
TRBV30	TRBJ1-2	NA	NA	CAWSSLANYGYTF	TGTGCCTGGAGTTCGTTAGCTAACTATGGCTACACCTTC
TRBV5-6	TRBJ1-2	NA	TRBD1	CASSPWGTGGIYGYTF	TGTGCCAGCAGCCCGTGGGGGACAGGAGGGATCTATGGCTACACCTTC